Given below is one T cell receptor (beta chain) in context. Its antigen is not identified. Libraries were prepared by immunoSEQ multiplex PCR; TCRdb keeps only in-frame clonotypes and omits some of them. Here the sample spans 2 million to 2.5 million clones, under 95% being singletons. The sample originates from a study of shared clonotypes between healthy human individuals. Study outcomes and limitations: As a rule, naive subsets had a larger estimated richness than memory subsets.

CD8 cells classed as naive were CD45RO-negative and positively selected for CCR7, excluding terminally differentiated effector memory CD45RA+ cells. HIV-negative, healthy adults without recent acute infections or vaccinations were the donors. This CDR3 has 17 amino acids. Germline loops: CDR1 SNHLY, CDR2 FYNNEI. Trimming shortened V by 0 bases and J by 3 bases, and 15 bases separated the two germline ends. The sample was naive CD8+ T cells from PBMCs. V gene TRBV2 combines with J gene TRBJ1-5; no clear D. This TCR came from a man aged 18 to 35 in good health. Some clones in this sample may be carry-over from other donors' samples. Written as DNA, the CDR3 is TGTGCCAGCAGTGAAGCGCTTCTGAGAGTGGCCAATCAGCCCCAGCATTTT. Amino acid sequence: CASSEALLRVANQPQHF.